This T cell receptor (beta chain) was recorded in a study of blood T cell repertoires in COVID-19. Study background: Sample material is recorded as cDNA or gDNA derived from T cells, B-cell-depleted T cells, or PBMCs.

Sequencing used immunoSEQ multiplex PCR; TCRdb keeps in-frame clones, though not all of them. In the table there are 65,000 to 70,000 clones, 65% to 85% of which are singletons. This clone is classed as medium-sized. Input material: peripheral blood. The receptor comes from a man between 60 and 75 years old with acute or convalescent COVID-19.

The CDR3 sequence is CASSLFRQATYGYTF. CDR3 DNA: TGTGCCAGCAGTTTATTTAGACAGGCGACCTATGGCTACACCTTC. The chain carries TRBV27 and TRBJ1-2, with D perhaps matching TRBD1 (6 bases). The germline CDR1 and CDR2 sequences are MNHEY and SMNVEV (reference sequence). V was clipped by 1 base and J by 4 bases, with 13 bases between them. The CDR3 has 15 amino acids.